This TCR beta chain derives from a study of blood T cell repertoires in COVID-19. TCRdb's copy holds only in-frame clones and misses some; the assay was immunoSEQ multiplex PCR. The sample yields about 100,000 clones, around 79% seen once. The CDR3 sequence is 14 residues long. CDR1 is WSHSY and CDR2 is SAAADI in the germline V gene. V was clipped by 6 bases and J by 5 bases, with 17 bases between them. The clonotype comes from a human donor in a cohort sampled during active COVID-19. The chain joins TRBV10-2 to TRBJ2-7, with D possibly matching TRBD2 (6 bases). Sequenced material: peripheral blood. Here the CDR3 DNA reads TGCGCCAGCAGCCCCGTCGTGGAGGGTCACGAGCAGTACTTC. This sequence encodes CASSPVVEGHEQYF.